The 21 T cell receptor beta chains reported below all come from one sample, sequenced in a study of blood T cells in healthy people across ages (dated by TCRdb to between 2014 and 2016). To prepare the library, 5' RACE was applied. Sequencing used an Illumina HiSeq 2500. A second roughly 7 to 11 cycle PCR used a sample-barcoded 5' primer and a J-beta primer mix. The public reads were reprocessed in TCRdb via fastp at Q25 and MiXCR, keeping in-frame beta chains. Identical CDR3 protein sequences are pooled into one entry, listed with their most common genes and DNA. This sample is represented by hundreds of thousands of distinct CDR3 sequences; over 40% of them were singletons. The biggest ten clones account for about 32% of the sample. Sequenced sample: blood. These TCRs come from a man older than 75 in good health.

The chain carries TRBV4-1 and TRBJ2-5; 11 bases map to TRBD2. This CDR3 comprises 17 residues. Germline CDR1 and CDR2: MGHRA and YSYEKL. Unmatched junction bases numbered 11, after V lost 4 bases and J lost 4 bases. In nucleotides, the CDR3 is TGCGCCAGCAGCCCTCCCTCCGTAGCGGGGGGGCGAGAGACCCAGTACTTC. Translating gives CASSPPSVAGGRETQYF.

This clonotype was seen more than once but under ten times. The chain is built from TRBV3-1 and TRBJ2-7; a weak D match, TRBD1 (5 bases). In germline, CDR1 is LGHDT, CDR2 YNNKEL (reference sequence). With 0 bases removed from V and 1 base from J, the gap between germline ends came to 10 bases. This CDR3 is built from 15 residues. As DNA, the CDR3 is TGTGCCAGCAGCCAAGAAGGGGCGTCTTCCTACGAGCAGTACTTC. Protein sequence: CASSQEGASSYEQYF.

This clonotype has only a few counts. The J gene is TRBJ2-7, the V gene TRBV5-1; D ambiguous. V lost 1 base and J lost 4, with 12 bases in between. The CDR3 runs 14 residues. Germline V gene data show CDR1 as SGHRS and CDR2 as YFSETQ. The DNA for the CDR3 is TGCGCCAGCAGCTTGCCAGGTAACGGGTACGAGCAGTACTTC. Translating it yields CASSLPGNGYEQYF.

This clonotype was seen more than once but under ten times. V gene TRBV10-3 combines with J gene TRBJ2-7; weak D call: TRBD1 (6 bases). The J call is in doubt because the DNA end fits TRBJ2-5 better. Germline V gene data show CDR1 as ENHRY and CDR2 as SYGVKD. The CDR3 spans 15 residues. The chain's CDR3 is CAISDPYRAGATQYF. CDR3 nucleotide sequence: TGTGCCATCAGTGACCCCTACAGGGCCGGGGCGACCCAGTACTTC.

This sequence joins TRBV20-1 and TRBJ2-1, with 11 nucleotides matching TRBD2. Gene TRBJ2-7 matches the end of the DNA better, so the J call may be wrong. Germline assignment: CDR1 DFQATT and CDR2 SNEGSKA (reference sequence). This CDR3 comprises 16 residues. This CDR3 is CSARTTSGKSYNEQYF. The DNA of the CDR3 is TGCAGTGCTAGGACGACTAGCGGGAAGTCCTACAATGAGCAGTACTTC.

This clonotype has more than one count but fewer than ten. The genes are TRBV29-1 and TRBJ1-4; no definite D call. The length of the CDR3 is 12 residues. CDR1 is SQVTM and CDR2 is ANQGSEA in the germline V gene. V dropped 6 bases and J dropped 7 bases, with 12 bases sitting between them. The CDR3 spells CSVGPAGEKLFF. The CDR3 DNA reads TGCAGCGTGGGCCCGGCGGGTGAAAAACTGTTTTTT.

This clonotype was counted between two and nine times. The chain combines TRBV4-3 with TRBJ2-3; TRBD2 aligns across 9 bases. Germline trimming cut 0 bases from V and 0 bases from J; bases unmatched to any gene: 16. The CDR3 totals 21 residues. Germline CDR1 reads LGHNA; CDR2 reads YSLEER. CDR3: CASSQENYGLSGGTSTDTQYF. Here the CDR3 DNA reads TGCGCCAGCAGCCAAGAAAATTACGGGCTAAGCGGGGGGACTAGCACAGATACGCAGTATTTT.

This clonotype showed up just once. This chain uses TRBV20-1 with TRBJ2-3, with 9 bases matching TRBD2. With 4 bases clipped from V and 4 bases from J, the junction kept 9 bases outside the gene matches. CDR1 is DFQATT and CDR2 is SNEGSKA in the germline V gene (reference sequence). CDR3 size: 15 residues. CDR3 sequence reads: CSANLGAGGADTQYF. CDR3 nucleotide sequence: TGCAGTGCTAATTTAGGAGCGGGAGGCGCAGATACGCAGTATTTT.

V gene TRBV18 combines with J gene TRBJ1-2; unclear D gene. Germline V gives CDR1 KGHSH, CDR2 LQKENI. This CDR3 is built from 16 residues. The germline V and J ends were trimmed by 3 bases and 1 base, with 15 bases remaining between them. The CDR3 DNA sequence: TGTGCCAGCTCACCGCTCGACTCTACCATTAACTATGGCTACACCTTC. It yields the protein CASSPLDSTINYGYTF.

This chain connects TRBV11-2 to TRBJ2-5; 7 bases align to TRBD2. The length of the CDR3 is 18 residues. Trimming removed 6 bases from V and 7 bases from J; junction bases left unmatched: 23. Germline CDR1 and CDR2: SGHAT and FQNNGV. The CDR3 nucleotides are TGTGCCAGCAGTCTGACTTTTGGGAGGGATCGACTTGAATCGACCCAGTACTTC. Its translation: CASSLTFGRDRLESTQYF.

This clonotype was counted a single time. The chain joins TRBV3-1 to TRBJ2-7; possible D gene TRBD1, 5 bases. V was clipped by 3 bases and J by 1 base, with 10 bases between them. The CDR3 sequence is 14 residues long. CDR1 is LGHDT, CDR2 YNNKEL, per germline (reference sequence). The CDR3 DNA reads TGTGCCAGCAGCCAGCCGACAGCGTCCTACGAGCAGTACTTC. It yields the protein CASSQPTASYEQYF.

V gene TRBV7-9 combines with J gene TRBJ2-3; 9 nucleotides line up with TRBD1. The CDR3 covers 16 residues. The V gene's germline CDR1 is SEHNR and CDR2 FQNEAQ (reference sequence). V lost 5 bases, J lost 0 bases, and 6 bases stayed unmatched. For the CDR3, the DNA is TGTGCCAGCAGCGACCGGACAGGGGCTAGCACAGATACGCAGTATTTT. Translating gives CASSDRTGASTDTQYF.

J is TRBJ1-1 and V is TRBV27, with 8 bases that match TRBD1. V lost 5 bases and J lost 8; bases outside the gene matches: 13. This CDR3 has 15 residues. The V gene's germline CDR1 is MNHEY and CDR2 SMNVEV (reference sequence). The CDR3 spells CASSPSHTRGQEAFF. The CDR3 nucleotides read TGTGCCAGCAGTCCGTCCCACACCAGGGGGCAGGAAGCTTTCTTT.

J is TRBJ2-5 and V is TRBV13; tentative D call: TRBD2 (6 bases). V was pared by 1 base and J by 3 bases, with 18 bases between. Germline V gene data show CDR1 as PRHDT and CDR2 as FYEKMQ (reference sequence). The CDR3 is made up of 17 amino acids. CDR3 region: CASSLETGASWKETQYF. For the CDR3, the DNA is TGTGCCAGCAGCTTAGAAACGGGAGCGAGCTGGAAAGAGACCCAGTACTTC.

A word on this clonotype: Possible read error: a much larger clone is one base away. The chain couples TRBV24-1 to TRBJ1-2, with D maybe TRBD1 (5 bases). Per germline, CDR1 KGHDR and CDR2 SFDVKD. Between the trimmed V and J ends, which lost 2 bases and 7 bases, there was a span of 10 bases. The CDR3 has 13 residues. CDR3 sequence reads: CATSDSGSCGYTF. CDR3 nucleotide sequence: TGTGCCACCAGTGATTCAGGGAGCTGTGGCTACACCTTC.

This chain joins TRBV12-3 or TRBV12-4 and TRBJ2-7; D uncertain. The CDR3 is 15 residues long. The V gene lost 5 bases and the J gene lost 0 bases, with 14 bases spanning the gap. The CDR3 sequence is CASSVRRKNSYEQYF. The CDR3 region has the DNA TGTGCCAGCAGTGTACGGCGCAAAAACTCCTACGAGCAGTACTTC.

The chain couples TRBV27 to TRBJ2-1; 9 bases fit TRBD1. V shed 0 bases and J 9 bases; nucleotides not matched to a gene: 6. The CDR3 is 15 amino acids. Germline V gives CDR1 MNHEY, CDR2 SMNVEV (reference sequence). The CDR3 region has the DNA TGTGCCAGCAGTTTATCCCGGGACAGGGCTCGTGAGCAGTTCTTC. Translated, it gives CASSLSRDRAREQFF.

The chain uses TRBV28 and TRBJ2-7, with D perhaps being TRBD1 or TRBD2 (5 bases each). Trimming left V 6 bases short and J 6 bases short, with 15 bases between. From germline, CDR1 is MDHEN and CDR2 SYDVKM. The CDR3 length is 13 residues. The CDR3 nucleotides are TGTGCCAGCAGCCAGGGTAACGGGGCCGAGCAGTACTTC. It encodes CASSQGNGAEQYF.

Ten or more counts support this clonotype. The chain combines TRBV13 with TRBJ2-3, with 13 bases identical to TRBD2. CDR3 length: 16 residues. With 4 bases clipped from V and 3 bases from J, the junction kept 4 bases outside the gene matches. Germline V gene lookup returns CDR1 PRHDT and CDR2 FYEKMQ (reference sequence). CDR3 sequence: CASSSLAGGITDTQYF. The CDR3 region has the DNA TGTGCCAGCAGCTCACTAGCGGGGGGGATAACAGATACGCAGTATTTT.

The chain joins TRBV20-1 to TRBJ1-2; weak D call: TRBD1 (5 bases). The V gene's germline CDR1 is DFQATT and CDR2 SNEGSKA (reference sequence). This CDR3 is 12 amino acids long. The ends were cut back, 6 bases at V and 7 bases at J, with 15 bases in the middle. Here the CDR3 DNA reads TGCAGTGCGGTGAGGGGAGGCTCTGGCTACACCTTC. Protein: CSAVRGGSGYTF.

The chain links TRBV20-1 to TRBJ1-2, with 9 bases fitting TRBD1. V shed 6 bases and J 7 bases; nucleotides not matched to a gene: 9. Germline V gene sequence: CDR1 DFQATT, CDR2 SNEGSKA (reference sequence). This CDR3 contains 13 residues. This chain's CDR3 is CSALPGQGVGYTF. CDR3 in DNA: TGCAGTGCCCTACCGGGACAGGGCGTTGGCTACACCTTC.